This T cell receptor beta chain appears in the sequencing data of a study of liver allograft versus peripheral blood T cells (dated by TCRdb to the early 2020s). With respect to the entire study: In liver transplant recipients, the study looked at T cell receptor repertoires in the peripheral blood and set them against the repertoires found within the transplanted livers. General conclusions and limits of the study: According to the report, the T cell receptor repertoires detected in peripheral blood were different from the repertoires found inside liver allografts.

This clonotype was found a few times. The antigen it binds to is not known. The record has no base qualities; no much larger clone is one base away. Reads for this sample came from an Illumina MiSeq. In-frame beta chains were kept once TCRdb had trimmed the public reads at Q25 with fastp and called clones with MiXCR. Rows with one shared CDR3 protein collapse into an entry with the most common genes and DNA. The sample table holds about 14,000 distinct CDR3 sequences, of which 18% were seen once. The ten largest clones represent around 13% of the sample. The sequence was collected from a human patient who had a liver transplant. Following a transplant, some T cells may be graft donor cells, not patient cells.

Read as DNA, the sequence is TGTGCCAGCTCACAATCCGCGGGACAGGGTGGGACTGAAGCTTTCTTT. Its amino acids are CASSQSAGQGGTEAFF. The chain employs TRBV18 and TRBJ1-1, with 9 bases aligning to TRBD1. Trimmed from V: 4 bases; trimmed from J: 5 bases; junction bases lacking a gene match: 11. CDR1 and CDR2 are read off the germline V gene as KGHSH and LQKENI. The CDR3 spans 16 residues, from the cysteine through the phenylalanine. Here the CDR3 DNA is all that survives: 48 bases in frame from base 1.